This T cell receptor (beta chain) was recovered during a study of T cell responses to AZD1222 COVID-19 vaccine. On this clone: Its antigen is not identified.

This CDR3 has 17 amino acids. The J segment lost 0 bases and the V segment lost 2 bases, leaving 6 bases of the junction unmatched. Germline V gene data show CDR1 as MNHEY and CDR2 as SVGEGT. Method: immunoSEQ multiplex PCR; TCRdb's copy keeps in-frame clones and lacks some. The data contain 54,000 or so clones, 80% to 90% of them singletons. Study results and caveats: Increased Spike-specific TCR breadth and depth were observed after two AZD1222 doses.

The sequence was obtained from an adult in good health. The chain joins TRBV6-2 or TRBV6-3 to TRBJ2-7; 11 bases align to TRBD2. The source was peripheral blood, collected on day 0 of AZD1222 vaccination. DNA of the CDR3: TGTGCCAGCAGTTACGGGTTACTAGCGGGAGCCTCCTACGAGCAGTACTTC. Its translation is CASSYGLLAGASYEQYF.